What follows is one TCR beta chain and its context. Its target is not known. 13 Jbeta primers and 60 Vbeta primers were used for the PCR. Assay used: immunoSEQ multiplex PCR; TCRdb lists only in-frame clones, some missing. Seen here are under 200,000 clones, roughly 85% observed once, and the top ten hold about an eighth. The V and J ends lost 2 bases and 7 bases respectively, with 9 bases between them. The CDR3 contains 14 residues. In germline, CDR1 is KGHSH, CDR2 LQKENI. This specimen belongs to a study of cytomegalovirus exposure and HLA in healthy donors. Whole-study findings and limits: Roughly uniform sequencing depth across donors was assumed, possibly incorrectly.

This TCR was sampled from a man over 45 in good health and CMV-seropositive. Sequencing input: PBMCs. The J gene is TRBJ1-6, the V gene TRBV18; D unresolved. CDR3 sequence: CASSPSAKNSPLHF. CDR3 nucleotide sequence: TGTGCCAGCTCACCATCAGCGAAGAATTCACCCCTCCACTTT.